The rows below give T cell receptor beta chains drawn from one sample of a study of blood T cell repertoires in COVID-19. Data came from immunoSEQ multiplex PCR; TCRdb stores just in-frame clones and leaves some out. This sample has roughly 180,000 clones, with 80% to 85% found just once. Sequencing used PBMCs or T cells enriched from blood (not recorded which). These receptors were collected from a woman in her sixties or seventies who had recovered from COVID-19. The CDR3 runs from the conserved cysteine through the conserved F or W. The D gene is left open where the match is weak. A row's size may be missing; if present it is once, few, many or a size class.

TRBD2,17,TRBV27,TRBJ2-7,-,CASSSRGVAAPGGEQYF,TGTGCCAGCAGTTCCCGGGGGGTAGCAGCTCCAGGAGGGGAGCAGTACTTC
-,17,TRBV27,TRBJ2-6,-,CASSPDSLDSGANVLTF,TGTGCCAGCAGTCCGGACAGTTTAGACTCTGGGGCCAACGTCCTGACTTTC
-,14,TRBV2,TRBJ2-3,-,CASSPPGAIDTQYF,TGTGCCAGCAGTCCCCCAGGGGCCATAGATACGCAGTATTTT
-,16,TRBV18,TRBJ1-4,-,CASSRAGHSFDEKLFF,TGTGCCAGCTCACGGGCAGGGCACTCCTTCGATGAAAAACTGTTTTTT
TRBD2,15,TRBV11-2,TRBJ2-2,-,CASRPTSGVPGELFF,TGTGCCAGCAGGCCGACTAGCGGAGTGCCCGGGGAGCTGTTTTTT
-,14,TRBV15,TRBJ1-1,-,CATSRAGGESEAFF,TGTGCCACCAGCAGAGCGGGGGGGGAGAGTGAAGCTTTCTTT
-,13,TRBV19,TRBJ1-1,-,CASSRGQYTEAFF,TGTGCCAGTAGTAGGGGACAATACACTGAAGCTTTCTTT
-,17,TRBV19,TRBJ1-6,-,CASSSLRADRSNSPLHF,TGTGCCAGTAGTAGCCTTAGAGCCGACAGGTCTAATTCACCCCTCCACTTT
TRBD1,17,TRBV28,TRBJ2-1,-,CASSPRQGRGPYNEQFF,TGTGCTAGCAGTCCTAGACAGGGGCGAGGCCCTTACAATGAGCAGTTCTTC
-,12,TRBV2,TRBJ1-1,-,CASNNGNTEAFF,TGTGCCAGCAATAACGGGAACACTGAAGCTTTCTTT
TRBD2,15,TRBV19,TRBJ2-7,-,CASSPFASGSYEQYF,TGTGCCAGTAGCCCGTTTGCAAGCGGGAGCTACGAGCAGTACTTC
-,12,TRBV7-3,TRBJ2-5,-,CASSEVGETQYF,TGTGCCAGCAGCGAGGTCGGGGAGACCCAGTACTTC
TRBD1,16,TRBV5-1,TRBJ2-1,-,CASSPFGDRANNEQFF,TGCGCCAGCAGCCCTTTCGGGGACAGAGCAAACAATGAGCAGTTCTTC
TRBD1,15,TRBV5-1,TRBJ1-2,few,CASSPGQGGNYGYTF,TGCGCCAGCAGCCCCGGACAGGGGGGGAACTATGGCTACACCTTC
-,13,TRBV5-1,TRBJ2-1,-,CASSPLSYNEQFF,TGCGCCAGCAGCCCTCTCTCCTACAATGAGCAGTTCTTC
TRBD1,18,TRBV7-2,TRBJ1-2,-,CASSLQSGTGALNYGYTF,TGTGCCAGCAGCCTCCAATCCGGGACAGGGGCCTTAAACTATGGCTACACCTTC
TRBD2,17,TRBV28,TRBJ2-3,-,CASSPTGLAGNTDTQYF,TGTGCCAGCAGTCCCACGGGACTAGCGGGGAACACAGATACGCAGTATTTT
-,13,TRBV28,TRBJ2-7,-,CASTHGLGYEQYF,TGTGCCAGCACTCACGGTCTAGGATACGAGCAGTACTTC
-,13,TRBV7-3,TRBJ2-1,-,CASSLSPAGEQFF,TGTGCCAGCAGCTTATCCCCAGCAGGGGAGCAGTTCTTC
TRBD1,13,TRBV5-1,TRBJ1-2,-,CASSDQGDYGYTF,TGCGCCAGCAGCGACCAGGGGGACTATGGCTACACCTTC
TRBD1,15,TRBV3-1/TRBV3-2,TRBJ1-2,once,CASSQTGTGNYGYTF,TGTGCCAGCAGCCAAACCGGGACAGGAAACTATGGCTACACCTTC
TRBD1,14,TRBV19,TRBJ2-3,-,CASREGQGLDTQYF,TGTGCCAGTAGGGAAGGACAGGGACTAGATACGCAGTATTTT
-,13,TRBV10-3,TRBJ1-2,-,CAISGGRTEGYTF,TGTGCCATCAGTGGCGGACGGACAGAGGGCTACACCTTC
TRBD1,13,TRBV2,TRBJ1-2,-,CASSGTGAGGYTF,TGTGCCAGCAGCGGGACAGGAGCGGGTGGCTACACCTTC
-,15,TRBV18,TRBJ2-2,-,CASSPRTVGLGELFF,TGTGCCAGCTCACCACGGACAGTAGGTCTCGGGGAGCTGTTTTTT
-,12,TRBV28,TRBJ1-2,-,CATNGTPGGYTF,TGTGCCACCAATGGTACCCCGGGTGGCTACACCTTC
-,14,TRBV19,TRBJ2-2,medium-sized,CASRTGETAGELFF,TGTGCCAGTAGGACAGGAGAGACGGCGGGGGAGCTGTTTTTT
-,15,TRBV15,TRBJ2-5,-,CATSSRTGSQETQYF,TGTGCCACCAGCAGTCGAACAGGGTCCCAAGAGACCCAGTACTTC
TRBD1,13,TRBV11-2,TRBJ1-2,-,CASSSQGLYGYTF,TGTGCCAGCAGCTCACAGGGGCTCTATGGCTACACCTTC
TRBD2,16,TRBV5-1,TRBJ2-5,-,CASSGGLAYTQETQYF,TGCGCCAGCAGCGGCGGACTAGCGTACACACAAGAGACCCAGTACTTC
-,15,TRBV7-6,TRBJ2-2,once,CASSLAPGNAGELFF,TGTGCCAGCAGCTTAGCACCAGGGAACGCCGGGGAGCTGTTTTTT
-,12,TRBV3-1/TRBV3-2,TRBJ1-2,-,CASSQSTGRVTF,TGTGCCAGCAGCCAAAGTACCGGGAGGGTTACCTTC
-,13,TRBV19,TRBJ2-5,-,CASSSADQETQYF,TGTGCCAGTAGTTCTGCAGATCAAGAGACCCAGTACTTC
-,14,TRBV10-1,TRBJ2-1,-,CASSEGLEYNEQFF,TGCGCCAGCAGTGAGGGTCTTGAGTACAATGAGCAGTTCTTC
-,16,TRBV2,TRBJ2-5,-,CASSEGYRGGRETQYF,TGTGCCAGCAGTGAAGGGTACAGGGGAGGTAGGGAGACCCAGTACTTC
TRBD1,12,TRBV30,TRBJ1-2,-,CAWSTGGYGYTF,TGTGCCTGGAGTACAGGGGGATATGGCTACACCTTC